The sequence of this TCR beta chain was determined in a study of cytomegalovirus exposure and HLA in healthy donors. PCR primers comprised 60 Vbeta and 13 Jbeta primers. The method was immunoSEQ multiplex PCR; TCRdb's version includes in-frame clones alone and lacks a portion of them. The repertoire holds about 140,000 clones, with approximately 84% as singletons. CDR1 and CDR2 (germline): MNHEY, SMNVEV (reference sequence). There are 16 residues in the CDR3. V was clipped by 5 bases and J by 0 bases, with 14 bases between them. Sequences were obtained from PBMCs. The V call is TRBV27, the J call TRBJ2-1; tentatively, D is TRBD2 (6 bases). The sequence derives from a woman aged 40 to 55 in good health and CMV-seronegative. The CDR3 region is CASSPPTGASYNEQFF. The CDR3 nucleotides read TGTGCCAGCAGTCCCCCAACGGGAGCCTCCTACAATGAGCAGTTCTTC.